The T cell receptor (beta chain) described here comes from a study of vaccination effects on CD4 cells after COVID-19. Germline CDR1 SGHRS, CDR2 YFSETQ. Trimming at V came to 5 bases and at J to 11 bases, leaving 9 bases not matched to a gene. The CDR3 runs to 13 residues. A word on this clone: What it recognizes is unknown.

Before sequencing took place, the ViraFEST assay used viral peptide pools to expand antigen-specific CD4+ T cells. Subsequent to less than eleven days of culture, CD4+ T cells were isolated. In the vaccine recipients, nucleocapsid antibodies were negative and there was no prior SARS-CoV-2 infection. Every well housed more than 1.5 million PBMC, which grew in culture alongside about 9 IU/ml IL-2 and about 10 ug/ml peptides. Study observations and caveats: Early post-infection timepoints were absent, and convalescent patients were few. In vaccinees who were healthy, merely 1 out of 255 vaccine-induced clones cross-reacted with common cold coronaviruses.

Sequencing was performed with immunoSEQ multiplex PCR; in TCRdb, only in-frame clones are kept and a portion is missing. The sample consists of 40,000 to 45,000 clones, around 70% of them appearing once. The clonotype comes from a human donor who received a COVID-19 vaccine. The source was CD4+ T cells from PBMCs cultured with HCoV-OC43 spike peptides, collected before COVID-19 vaccination. As for subset: HCoV-OC43 spike overlapping peptide pool stimulation. The chain has TRBV5-1 and TRBJ1-1; TRBD1 matches 10 bases. CDR3 DNA sequence: TGCGCCAGCAGTGCAGACAGGGGGCTTGGGGCTTTCTTT. Translating it yields CASSADRGLGAFF.